This TCR beta chain was sequenced for a study of control samples from healthy donors and cancer patients (dated by TCRdb to about 2020). From the germline V gene, CDR1 is MGHRA and CDR2 is YSYEKL. Trimming takes 3 bases off V and 3 bases off J; junction bases not matched to a gene: 1. Counted from cysteine to phenylalanine, this CDR3 has 13 amino acids. This entry keeps only the CDR3 DNA: 39 bases, framed from base 1. Points on this clone: Its cognate antigen has yet to be identified. Nothing much larger sits one base from this clone, and base qualities are not available.

To prepare the library, the immunoSEQ multiplex PCR assay was applied. Drawn from immuneACCESS, this table holds only the in-frame rearrangements with V and J called that TCRdb kept. Clones are partly lost; checked studies trace under half to an unresolved V gene and leave the rest unexplained. The sample has around 130,000 clones on record, around 87% of them singletons. The ten largest make up about 12% of the sample. The chain is assembled from TRBV4-1 and TRBJ2-5, with 7 junctional bases fitting TRBD2. Source material: blood. This receptor was identified in a man aged 25 to 40 in good health. In nucleotide form, the sequence is TGCGCCAGCAGCCACGCGGGGGAAGAGACCCAGTACTTC. This codes for CASSHAGEETQYF.